This is a list of T cell receptor beta chains from one sample in a study of blood T cell repertoires in COVID-19. The data were produced by immunoSEQ multiplex PCR, yet TCRdb's version contains in-frame clones alone and is incomplete. The data contain 490,000 or so clones, around nine tenths of them singletons. Sequenced material: PBMCs or T cells enriched from blood (not recorded which). These receptors all come from a woman between 55 and 75 years old who had recovered from COVID-19. Both conserved end residues are part of each CDR3. Fields, in order: CDR3 DNA, CDR3 protein, D gene, clone size, V gene, J gene. The D gene is left open where the match is weak. Clone size is given for some rows only: seen once, a few or many times, or a class if the clone is expanded.

cdr3_nt: TGTGCCAGTAGTATATACGCAGAAGAGACCCAGTACTTC; cdr3_aa: CASSIYAEETQYF; d_call: -; clone_size: -; v_call: TRBV19; j_call: TRBJ2-5
cdr3_nt: TGTGCCAGCAGTTTATCGGGGCGAAACAATGAGCAGTTCTTC; cdr3_aa: CASSLSGRNNEQFF; d_call: -; clone_size: -; v_call: TRBV27; j_call: TRBJ2-1
cdr3_nt: TGTGCCTCGAGAGGGACAGGGGCGTTGAACTATGGCTACACCTTC; cdr3_aa: CASRGTGALNYGYTF; d_call: TRBD1; clone_size: -; v_call: TRBV2; j_call: TRBJ1-2
cdr3_nt: TGTGCCAGCAGTTCGTACAAGAATAACTATGGCTACACCTTC; cdr3_aa: CASSSYKNNYGYTF; d_call: -; clone_size: -; v_call: TRBV27; j_call: TRBJ1-2
cdr3_nt: TGTGCCACCCGGGGAGCGGGAAACACCATATATTTT; cdr3_aa: CATRGAGNTIYF; d_call: -; clone_size: -; v_call: TRBV27; j_call: TRBJ1-3
cdr3_nt: TGCGCCAGCACCCTCCCCGGAGAAGATACGCAGTATTTT; cdr3_aa: CASTLPGEDTQYF; d_call: -; clone_size: -; v_call: TRBV5-1; j_call: TRBJ2-3
cdr3_nt: TGTGCCAGTCCGACAGGGGGCAACACTGAAGCTTTCTTT; cdr3_aa: CASPTGGNTEAFF; d_call: TRBD1; clone_size: once; v_call: TRBV19; j_call: TRBJ1-1
cdr3_nt: TGTGCCAGCAGCTTGGGTGGACAGGGGGTCGAGCAGTACTTC; cdr3_aa: CASSLGGQGVEQYF; d_call: TRBD1; clone_size: -; v_call: TRBV5-6; j_call: TRBJ2-7
cdr3_nt: TGTGCCAGCAGTGAAGCCGGACTAGCGGGGGACGGTGAGCAGTTCTTC; cdr3_aa: CASSEAGLAGDGEQFF; d_call: TRBD2; clone_size: once; v_call: TRBV2; j_call: TRBJ2-1
cdr3_nt: TGTGCCAGTAGTATAATGGGGGGGGGAGACAATGAGCAGTTCTTC; cdr3_aa: CASSIMGGGDNEQFF; d_call: TRBD2; clone_size: -; v_call: TRBV19; j_call: TRBJ2-1
cdr3_nt: TGTGCCTGGAGTGTGGGAGGGGGTCAGGAGACCCAGTACTTC; cdr3_aa: CAWSVGGGQETQYF; d_call: -; clone_size: -; v_call: TRBV30; j_call: TRBJ2-5
cdr3_nt: TGTGCCAGCAGCCAAGCGGGACAGGGTCAAAACACCATATATTTT; cdr3_aa: CASSQAGQGQNTIYF; d_call: TRBD1; clone_size: few; v_call: TRBV3-1/TRBV3-2; j_call: TRBJ1-3
cdr3_nt: TGTGCCAGTACCAATACAGGGCGGGGGTCCTACAATGAGCAGTTCTTC; cdr3_aa: CASTNTGRGSYNEQFF; d_call: -; clone_size: -; v_call: TRBV19; j_call: TRBJ2-1
cdr3_nt: TGTGCCAGCAGTGAAAGCAGGGGTGGGAATCAGCCCCAGCATTTT; cdr3_aa: CASSESRGGNQPQHF; d_call: -; clone_size: -; v_call: TRBV25-1; j_call: TRBJ1-5
cdr3_nt: TGTGCCAGCAGTCCGAAAGGAGGGCGAGATCAGCCCCAGCATTTT; cdr3_aa: CASSPKGGRDQPQHF; d_call: -; clone_size: -; v_call: TRBV28; j_call: TRBJ1-5
cdr3_nt: TGTGCCAGCAGCGTAGGGAGCCGTCAATCTGGAAACACCATATATTTT; cdr3_aa: CASSVGSRQSGNTIYF; d_call: -; clone_size: -; v_call: TRBV9; j_call: TRBJ1-3
cdr3_nt: TGCGCCAGCAGCTGGGCAGCGGGGGTCTACAATGAGCAGTTCTTC; cdr3_aa: CASSWAAGVYNEQFF; d_call: TRBD2; clone_size: -; v_call: TRBV5-1; j_call: TRBJ2-1
cdr3_nt: TGTGCCGCGGGCGCGGGGAATTCACCCCTCCACTTT; cdr3_aa: CAAGAGNSPLHF; d_call: -; clone_size: -; v_call: TRBV6-6; j_call: TRBJ1-6
cdr3_nt: TGTGCCAGCACCTTACTAGCGGGGGATTACAATGAGCAGTTCTTC; cdr3_aa: CASTLLAGDYNEQFF; d_call: TRBD2; clone_size: -; v_call: TRBV5-4; j_call: TRBJ2-1
cdr3_nt: TGCGCCAGCAGCTTGGGGGGTTCGGGAAATTCACCCCTCCACTTT; cdr3_aa: CASSLGGSGNSPLHF; d_call: -; clone_size: -; v_call: TRBV5-1; j_call: TRBJ1-6
cdr3_nt: TGTGCCAGTAGTTATAGGGGGCCCAGCACAGATACGCAGTATTTT; cdr3_aa: CASSYRGPSTDTQYF; d_call: TRBD1; clone_size: -; v_call: TRBV19; j_call: TRBJ2-3
cdr3_nt: TGCGCCAGCAGTGGACAGAACTATGGCTACACCTTC; cdr3_aa: CASSGQNYGYTF; d_call: -; clone_size: -; v_call: TRBV10-2; j_call: TRBJ1-2
cdr3_nt: TGTGCCTGGAAGGCCCCTTCGGCGGGTACGCAGTATTTT; cdr3_aa: CAWKAPSAGTQYF; d_call: -; clone_size: -; v_call: TRBV30; j_call: TRBJ2-3
cdr3_nt: TGTGCCAGCAGCAGGCTAGCGGGGGGGCCCTTAGATACGCAGTATTTT; cdr3_aa: CASSRLAGGPLDTQYF; d_call: TRBD2; clone_size: -; v_call: TRBV9; j_call: TRBJ2-3
cdr3_nt: TGTGCCACCAGCCGGAGCGGGGCCTACAATGAGCAGTTCTTC; cdr3_aa: CATSRSGAYNEQFF; d_call: TRBD2; clone_size: -; v_call: TRBV24-1; j_call: TRBJ2-1
cdr3_nt: TGTGCCAGCAGCAACAGGGGCCCCGGCATTGGCGGGGAGCTGTTTTTT; cdr3_aa: CASSNRGPGIGGELFF; d_call: TRBD1; clone_size: -; v_call: TRBV5-4; j_call: TRBJ2-2
cdr3_nt: TGTGCCAGCAGCGGGACTCAAAATGAGCAGTTCTTC; cdr3_aa: CASSGTQNEQFF; d_call: -; clone_size: -; v_call: TRBV9; j_call: TRBJ2-1
cdr3_nt: TGTGCCAGCAGGGGTCTTGCAGGAGGTGCTAATGAAAAACTGTTTTTT; cdr3_aa: CASRGLAGGANEKLFF; d_call: -; clone_size: -; v_call: TRBV27; j_call: TRBJ1-4
cdr3_nt: TGTGCCAGCAGCTTCCCACCTAGCGGGGGAGATACGCAGTATTTT; cdr3_aa: CASSFPPSGGDTQYF; d_call: TRBD2; clone_size: -; v_call: TRBV11-3; j_call: TRBJ2-3
cdr3_nt: TGTGCCAGCCAAACGGCCAGGCTTTATGGCTACACCTTC; cdr3_aa: CASQTARLYGYTF; d_call: -; clone_size: -; v_call: TRBV6-5; j_call: TRBJ1-2
cdr3_nt: TGTGCCAGCAGACCCGGACTGACCTACGGGGAGCTGTTTTTT; cdr3_aa: CASRPGLTYGELFF; d_call: -; clone_size: -; v_call: TRBV6-5; j_call: TRBJ2-2
cdr3_nt: TGTGCCACCAGTGATTCAGAAGTCCCAAGGGAGGGAAGGTCCGCAGCTTTCTTT; cdr3_aa: CATSDSEVPREGRSAAFF; d_call: -; clone_size: -; v_call: TRBV24-1; j_call: TRBJ1-1
cdr3_nt: TGCAGTGCTAGATACGGCTACGAGCAGTACTTC; cdr3_aa: CSARYGYEQYF; d_call: -; clone_size: -; v_call: TRBV20-1; j_call: TRBJ2-7
cdr3_nt: TGTGCCAGCAGCTTAGACTCGGGCAATCAGCCCCAGCATTTT; cdr3_aa: CASSLDSGNQPQHF; d_call: -; clone_size: -; v_call: TRBV7-2; j_call: TRBJ1-5
cdr3_nt: TGTGCCTGGATTACGGGACAGGGGCTCGTGAACACTGAAGCTTTCTTT; cdr3_aa: CAWITGQGLVNTEAFF; d_call: TRBD1; clone_size: -; v_call: TRBV30; j_call: TRBJ1-1